The source of this T cell receptor beta chain is a study of shared clonotypes between healthy human individuals. The CDR3 covers 12 residues. V lost 7 bases and J 2 bases, leaving 9 bases between the germline ends. In germline, CDR1 is LGHNT, CDR2 FRNRAP. Naive CD8 cells lacked CD45RO and underwent positive selection for CCR7, leaving out terminally differentiated effector memory CD45RA+ cells. Caucasian adults residing in Nashville, Tennessee made up all the donors. Of note for this clone: The antigen is unknown.

Notes on the study in general: Relative to their counterparts shared across all four donors, non-shared clonotypes exhibited diminished generation probabilities. Sampling involved blood alone; tissue repertoires likely differ.

This table comes from immunoSEQ multiplex PCR, and its TCRdb copy is limited to in-frame clones, with some not included. The top ten clones hold 0.9% to 1.5% of a sample with roughly 1,800,000 clones, about 95% of them seen once. The chain uses TRBV12-5 and TRBJ2-7; D not certain. This clonotype originated in a man aged 18 to 30 in good health. The sequenced sample consisted of naive CD8+ T cells sorted from blood. The CDR3 is CASASWAYEQYF. The CDR3 DNA follows: TGTGCTAGTGCTTCCTGGGCCTACGAGCAGTACTTC.